This TCR beta chain was found in a study of blood T cell repertoires in COVID-19. The method was immunoSEQ multiplex PCR; TCRdb's version includes in-frame clones alone and lacks a portion of them. This table holds 380,000 or so clones, more than 80% found once. Germline V gene sequence: CDR1 SGHNT, CDR2 YYREEE (reference sequence). The CDR3 is 18 residues long. With V trimmed by 6 bases and J by 5 bases, 17 bases remained unmatched. The sequence was obtained from a man aged 40-50 years with acute or convalescent COVID-19. This chain uses TRBV5-4 with TRBJ2-2, with 9 bases identical to TRBD2. The material sequenced was peripheral blood. The CDR3 here is CASTPPSSGGTGTGELFF. In nucleotides, the CDR3 is TGTGCCAGCACCCCTCCATCCAGCGGGGGGACGGGGACCGGGGAGCTGTTTTTT.